This section outlines one T cell receptor beta chain sequence together with its context. This sample was taken from a study of blood T cell repertoires in COVID-19. Overall study context: Researchers got acute and convalescent COVID-19 samples from the United States, Italy and Spain. T cells, B-cell-depleted T cells, or PBMCs provided the cDNA or gDNA that served as material.

Original processing notes: Amplification from reference gene primers served as the basis for estimated nucleated cell counts. Clones were read by immunoSEQ multiplex PCR, and TCRdb kept only the in-frame ones, dropping some. From that table come the V and J calls and clone size; the DNA was used to work out D and trimming. The profile shows under 300,000 clones, roughly four fifths of them singletons. The V gene's germline CDR1 is MNHNY and CDR2 SVGAGI (reference sequence). The CDR3 sequence is 18 residues long. Unmatched junction bases numbered 15, after V lost 5 bases and J lost 5 bases. The sample comprised peripheral blood. The chain recombines TRBV6-6 with TRBJ2-1, with 10 bases matching TRBD1. This clonotype originated in a man aged 30 to 45 who had recovered from COVID-19. CDR3 sequence reads: CASSPGQGNRLNHNEQFF. The CDR3 DNA reads as TGTGCCAGCAGTCCGGGACAGGGGAATCGGCTGAACCACAATGAGCAGTTCTTC.